These 13 T cell receptor beta chains were sequenced from one sample in a study of blood T cell repertoires in COVID-19. Produced via immunoSEQ multiplex PCR; TCRdb's table is partial and in-frame only. The sample has some 200,000 clones, 70% to 90% seen once. The sequencing sample was made of peripheral blood. These receptors were taken from a man aged 80 or over with acute or convalescent COVID-19.

The table lists this clone with a count of one. The chain links TRBV5-1 to TRBJ2-3; TRBD1 agrees at 8 bases. The V and J ends lost 2 bases and 0 bases, in that order; junction bases with no gene match: 14. Germline values: CDR1 SGHRS, CDR2 YFSETQ. The CDR3 runs to 19 residues. CDR3 sequence (DNA): TGCGCCAGCAGCTTTATCCCCAGGGGGCGATCGGATAGCACAGATACGCAGTATTTT. Its protein product is CASSFIPRGRSDSTDTQYF.

Remarks on this clone: Other DNA sequences in this specimen translate into the identical CDR3. The CDR3 sequence is CASSQGAGQPQHF. The CDR3 DNA follows: TGTGCCAGCAGTCAGGGGGCCGGTCAGCCCCAGCATTTT. The gene calls are TRBV6-4 and TRBJ1-5; TRBD1 agrees at 8 bases. Germline V CDR1 and CDR2: MRHNA, SNTAGT. This CDR3 has 13 residues. With 5 bases clipped from V and 6 bases from J, the junction kept 3 bases outside the gene matches.

For the CDR3, the DNA is TGTGCCACCAGTGCGCGGGAGGAGACCCAGTACTTC. Residues: CATSAREETQYF. This chain joins TRBV24-1 and TRBJ2-5; TRBD2 aligns across 7 bases. The germline gives CDR1 KGHDR, CDR2 SFDVKD. CDR3 length equals 12 residues. J was trimmed by 5 bases and V by 5 bases; bases with no gene match: 1.

The rearrangement joins TRBV12-3 or TRBV12-4 to TRBJ1-2; D possibly corresponds to TRBD1 (5 bases). Trimming shortened V by 8 bases and J by 5 bases, and 9 bases separated the two germline ends. The CDR3 sequence is 11 residues long. The chain's CDR3 is CASEDSYGYTF. The DNA for the CDR3 is TGTGCCAGCGAAGACAGTTATGGCTACACCTTC.

The chain joins TRBV7-2 to TRBJ1-2, with a possible D match to TRBD1 (5 bases). V lost 5 bases, J lost 1 base, and 14 bases lay in between. Germline CDR1 and CDR2: SGHTA and FQGNSA. CDR3 length: 15 residues. As DNA, the CDR3 is TGTGCCAGCAGCCCGAGACAGACCTATAACTATGGCTACACCTTC. This encodes CASSPRQTYNYGYTF.

The V and J genes are TRBV6-1 and TRBJ2-1; no clear D. V shed 1 base and J shed 8 bases, with 6 bases lying between them. CDR1 MNHNS and CDR2 SASEGT come from the germline V gene. This CDR3 spans 12 amino acids. CDR3 amino acids: CASSEDRYEQFF. CDR3 DNA sequence: TGTGCCAGCAGTGAAGATCGTTATGAGCAGTTCTTC.

The CDR3 is CAWSVHRGPADTQYF. For the CDR3, the DNA is TGTGCCTGGAGTGTTCACAGGGGGCCGGCAGATACGCAGTATTTT. The chain links TRBV30 to TRBJ2-3, with TRBD1 identical over 9 bases. Germline trimming cut 0 bases from V and 4 bases from J; bases unmatched to any gene: 5. Germline V CDR1 and CDR2: GTSNPN, SVGIG (reference sequence). CDR3 length: 15 residues. The complete variable domain, with remaining parts taken from reference TRBV30 and TRBJ2-3, reads SQTIHQWPATLVQPVGSPLSLECTVEGTSNPNLYWYRQAAGRGLQLLFYSVGIGQISSEVPQNLSASRPQDRQFILSSKKLLLSDSGFYLCAWSVHRGPADTQYFGPGTRLTVL.

The chain uses TRBV5-1 and TRBJ1-6, with 8 bases matching TRBD1. Germline V gene data show CDR1 as SGHRS and CDR2 as YFSETQ. Germline trimming cut 4 bases from V and 8 bases from J; bases unmatched to any gene: 8. The CDR3 contains 15 residues. For the CDR3, the DNA is TGCGCCAGCAGCGCCACGACAGGGGTGGATTCACCCCTCCACTTT. As protein: CASSATTGVDSPLHF.

The chain recombines TRBV4-3 with TRBJ2-2; no clear D gene. Trimming removed 4 bases from V and 9 bases from J, with 12 bases in between. The germline gives CDR1 LGHNA, CDR2 YSLEER. The CDR3 loop spans 13 amino acids. The CDR3 protein is CASSPQGVRELFF. In DNA, the CDR3 is TGCGCCAGCAGCCCCCAAGGAGTCCGGGAGCTGTTTTTT.

The V call is TRBV3-1 (or the pseudogene TRBV3-2), the J call TRBJ2-1; tentative D call: TRBD1 (6 bases). This CDR3 has 13 residues. In germline, CDR1 is LGHDT, CDR2 YNNKEL (reference sequence). Trimming cost V 6 bases and J 5 bases, with 11 bases left between them. The CDR3 protein is CASSFWTDNEQFF. Here the CDR3 DNA reads TGTGCCAGCAGTTTCTGGACAGACAATGAGCAGTTCTTC.

This chain links TRBV5-5 with TRBJ2-2; 11 nucleotides line up with TRBD2. Germline assignment: CDR1 SGHKS and CDR2 YYEKEE (reference sequence). The CDR3 contains 17 residues. The trim removed 2 bases at V and 4 bases at J, leaving 7 bases unmatched. CDR3 in amino acids: CASSFPGTSGSTGELFF. CDR3 nucleotide sequence: TGTGCCAGCAGCTTTCCCGGGACTAGCGGTTCCACCGGGGAGCTGTTTTTT.

This chain connects TRBV28 to TRBJ2-5; 11 nucleotides agree with TRBD1. CDR1 and CDR2 (germline): MDHEN, SYDVKM. The CDR3 extends over 14 amino acids. The V segment lost 7 bases and the J segment 7 bases; nucleotides outside the gene matches: 8. CDR3 loop: CASNLLGQGGTQYF. CDR3 sequence (DNA): TGTGCCAGCAACCTCCTGGGACAGGGGGGGACCCAGTACTTC.

The J gene is TRBJ2-7, the V gene TRBV28; TRBD2 is a possible D gene (5 bases). This CDR3 has 16 amino acids. The V and J ends lost 6 bases and 6 bases respectively, with 24 bases between them. The V gene's germline CDR1 is MDHEN and CDR2 SYDVKM. CDR3 in DNA: TGTGCCAGCAGCCCTACCTTGGAGGACCCCCTTTGCGAGCAGTACTTC. Protein sequence: CASSPTLEDPLCEQYF.